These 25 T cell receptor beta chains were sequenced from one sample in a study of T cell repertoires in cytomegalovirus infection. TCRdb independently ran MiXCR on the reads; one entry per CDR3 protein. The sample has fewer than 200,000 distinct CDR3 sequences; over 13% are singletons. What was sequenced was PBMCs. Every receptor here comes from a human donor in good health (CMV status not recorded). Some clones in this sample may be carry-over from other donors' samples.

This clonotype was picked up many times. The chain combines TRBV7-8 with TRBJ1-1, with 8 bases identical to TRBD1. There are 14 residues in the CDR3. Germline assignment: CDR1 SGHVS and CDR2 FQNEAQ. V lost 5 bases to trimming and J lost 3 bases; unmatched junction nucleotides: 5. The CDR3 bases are TGTGCCAGCAGCCGCAGGGGGCGCGACACTGAAGCTTTCTTT. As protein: CASSRRGRDTEAFF.

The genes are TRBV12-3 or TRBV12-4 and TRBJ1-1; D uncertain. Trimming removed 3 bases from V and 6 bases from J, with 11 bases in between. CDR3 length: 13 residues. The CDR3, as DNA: TGTGCCAGCAGTTTCAGCGTAATGGCTGAAGCTTTCTTT. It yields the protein CASSFSVMAEAFF.

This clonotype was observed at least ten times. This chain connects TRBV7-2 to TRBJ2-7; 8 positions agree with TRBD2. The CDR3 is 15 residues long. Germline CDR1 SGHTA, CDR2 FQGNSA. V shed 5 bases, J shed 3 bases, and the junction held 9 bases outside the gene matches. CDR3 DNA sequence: TGTGCCAGCAGCCCCCGAGGAGCGGGAGACTACGAGCAGTACTTC. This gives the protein CASSPRGAGDYEQYF. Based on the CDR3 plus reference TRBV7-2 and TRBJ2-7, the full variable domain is GAGVSQSPSNKVTEKGKDVELRCDPISGHTALYWYRQSLGQGLEFLIYFQGNSAPDKSGLPSDRFSAERTGGSVSTLTIQRTQQEDSAVYLCASSPRGAGDYEQYFGPGTRLTVT.

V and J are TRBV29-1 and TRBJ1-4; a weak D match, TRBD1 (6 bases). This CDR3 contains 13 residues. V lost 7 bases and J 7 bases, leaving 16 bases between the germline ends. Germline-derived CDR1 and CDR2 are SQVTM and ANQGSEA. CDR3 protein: CSAAGRGGEKLFF. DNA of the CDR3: TGCAGCGCGGCGGGCAGGGGAGGTGAAAAACTGTTTTTT.

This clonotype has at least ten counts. The CDR3 nucleotides are TGTGCCAGCAGCTTAGGACCTAGCGCCTACGAGCAGTACTTC. The encoded protein is CASSLGPSAYEQYF. The chain combines TRBV7-2 with TRBJ2-7; the D gene is possibly TRBD2 (6 bases). The length of the CDR3 is 14 residues. The germline gives CDR1 SGHTA, CDR2 FQGNSA. The V end was cut by 1 base, the J end by 2 bases, with 9 bases between.

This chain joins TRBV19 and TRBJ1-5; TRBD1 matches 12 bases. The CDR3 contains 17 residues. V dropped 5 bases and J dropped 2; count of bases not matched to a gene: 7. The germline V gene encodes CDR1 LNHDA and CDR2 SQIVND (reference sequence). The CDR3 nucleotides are TGTGCCAGTAGTCACCGGGACAGGGGGCTCGGCAATCAGCCCCAGCATTTT. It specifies CASSHRDRGLGNQPQHF.

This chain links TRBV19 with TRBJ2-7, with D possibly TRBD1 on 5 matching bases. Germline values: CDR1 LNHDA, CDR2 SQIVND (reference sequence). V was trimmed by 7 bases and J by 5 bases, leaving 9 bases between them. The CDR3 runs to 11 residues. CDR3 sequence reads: CASTRENEQYF. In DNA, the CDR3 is TGTGCCAGTACCAGGGAAAACGAGCAGTACTTC.

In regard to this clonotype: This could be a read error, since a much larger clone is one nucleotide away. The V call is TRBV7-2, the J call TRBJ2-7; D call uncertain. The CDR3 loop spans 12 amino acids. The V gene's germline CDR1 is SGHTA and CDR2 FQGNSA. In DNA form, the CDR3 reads TGTGCCAGCCGCTTCAACGACTACGAGCAGTACTTC. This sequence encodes CASRFNDYEQYF.

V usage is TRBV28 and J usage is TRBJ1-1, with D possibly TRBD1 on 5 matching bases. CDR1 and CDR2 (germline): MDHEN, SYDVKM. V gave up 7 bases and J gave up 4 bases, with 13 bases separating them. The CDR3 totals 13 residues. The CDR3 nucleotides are TGTGCCAGCACCTGGGGCGTGAGCACTGAAGCTTTCTTT. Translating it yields CASTWGVSTEAFF.

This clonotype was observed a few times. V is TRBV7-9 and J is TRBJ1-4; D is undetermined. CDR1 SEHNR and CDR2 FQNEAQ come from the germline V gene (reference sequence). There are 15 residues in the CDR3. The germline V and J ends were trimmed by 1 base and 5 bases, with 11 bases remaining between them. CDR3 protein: CASSLVRLENEKLFF. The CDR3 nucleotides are TGTGCCAGCAGCTTAGTAAGATTGGAGAATGAAAAACTGTTTTTT. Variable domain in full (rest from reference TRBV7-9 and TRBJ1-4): DTGVSQNPRHKITKRGQNVTFRCDPISEHNRLYWYRQTLGQGPEFLTYFQNEAQLEKSRLLSDRFSAERPKGSFSTLEIQRTEQGDSAMYLCASSLVRLENEKLFFGSGTQLSVL.

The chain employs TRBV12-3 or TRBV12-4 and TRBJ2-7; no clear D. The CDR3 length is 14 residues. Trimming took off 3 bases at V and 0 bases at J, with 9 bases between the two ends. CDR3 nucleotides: TGTGCCAGCAGTTTGGGTTCCGACTCCTACGAGCAGTACTTC. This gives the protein CASSLGSDSYEQYF.

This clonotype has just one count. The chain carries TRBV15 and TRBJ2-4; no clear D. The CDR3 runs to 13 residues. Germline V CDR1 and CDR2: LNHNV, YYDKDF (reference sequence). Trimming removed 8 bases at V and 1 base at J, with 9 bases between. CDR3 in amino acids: CATAPRAKNIQYF. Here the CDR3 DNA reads TGTGCCACCGCCCCTCGGGCCAAAAACATTCAGTACTTC.

The CDR3 sequence: CASSPGTGFRGGEKLFF. CDR3 coding DNA: TGTGCCAGCAGTCCCGGGACAGGCTTTCGTGGGGGCGAAAAACTGTTTTTT. The chain has TRBV28 and TRBJ1-4, with 8 bases aligning to TRBD1. V gave up 5 bases and J gave up 8 bases; unmatched junction bases: 16. This CDR3 comprises 17 residues. Germline V CDR1 and CDR2: MDHEN, SYDVKM.

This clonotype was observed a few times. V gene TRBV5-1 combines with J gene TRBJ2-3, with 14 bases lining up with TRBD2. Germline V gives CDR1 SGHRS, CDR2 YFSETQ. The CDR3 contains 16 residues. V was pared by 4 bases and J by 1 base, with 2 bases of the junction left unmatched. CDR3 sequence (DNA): TGCGCCAGCAGCGGGGGACTAGCGGGAGGCACAGATACGCAGTATTTT. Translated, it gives CASSGGLAGGTDTQYF.

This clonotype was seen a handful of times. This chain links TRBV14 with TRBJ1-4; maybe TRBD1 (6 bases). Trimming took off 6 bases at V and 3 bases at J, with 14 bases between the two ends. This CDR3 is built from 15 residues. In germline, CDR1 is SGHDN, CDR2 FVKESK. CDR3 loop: CASSKRNRANEKLFF. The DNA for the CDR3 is TGTGCCAGCAGTAAGAGAAACAGGGCTAATGAAAAACTGTTTTTT. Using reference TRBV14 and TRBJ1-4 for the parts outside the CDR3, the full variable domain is EAGVTQFPSHSVIEKGQTVTLRCDPISGHDNLYWYRRVMGKEIKFLLHFVKESKQDESGMPNNRFLAERTGGTYSTLKVQPAELEDSGVYFCASSKRNRANEKLFFGSGTQLSVL.

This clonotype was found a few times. The chain's CDR3 is CASKGLYSNQPQHF. The CDR3 coding sequence is TGTGCCAGCAAGGGTCTTTATAGCAATCAGCCCCAGCATTTT. This chain links TRBV27 with TRBJ1-5; D is unresolved. This CDR3 is built from 14 residues. Per the germline V gene, CDR1 is MNHEY and CDR2 is SMNVEV (reference sequence). The V end was cut by 7 bases, the J end by 0 bases, with 10 bases between.

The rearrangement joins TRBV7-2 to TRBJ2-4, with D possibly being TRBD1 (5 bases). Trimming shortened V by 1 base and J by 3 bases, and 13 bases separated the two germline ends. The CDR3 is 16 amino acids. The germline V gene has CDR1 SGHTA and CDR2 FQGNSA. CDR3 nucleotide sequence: TGTGCCAGCAGCTTAGAGGCAGCTAGGGGCAAAAACATTCAGTACTTC. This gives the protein CASSLEAARGKNIQYF.

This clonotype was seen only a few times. The DNA of the CDR3 is TGTGCCAGTACCCTTCGGGGGCCGCACTATGGCTACACCTTC. Translating it yields CASTLRGPHYGYTF. V is TRBV19 and J is TRBJ1-2; D perhaps matches TRBD1 (6 bases). There are 14 residues in the CDR3. Trimming cost V 7 bases and J 3 bases, with 15 bases left between them. In germline, CDR1 is LNHDA, CDR2 SQIVND (reference sequence).

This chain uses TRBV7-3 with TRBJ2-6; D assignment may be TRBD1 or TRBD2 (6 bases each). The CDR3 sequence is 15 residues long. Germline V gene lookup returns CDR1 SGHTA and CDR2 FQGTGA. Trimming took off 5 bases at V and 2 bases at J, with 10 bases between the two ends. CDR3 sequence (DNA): TGTGCCAGCAGCCACAGGGAGGCTGGGGCCAACGTCCTGACTTTC. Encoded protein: CASSHREAGANVLTF.

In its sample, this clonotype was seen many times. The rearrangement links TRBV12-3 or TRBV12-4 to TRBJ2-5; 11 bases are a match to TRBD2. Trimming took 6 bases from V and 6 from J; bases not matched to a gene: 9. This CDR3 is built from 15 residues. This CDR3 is CASSSTSGKSQTQYF. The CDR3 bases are TGTGCCAGCAGCTCGACTAGCGGGAAGTCCCAGACCCAGTACTTC.

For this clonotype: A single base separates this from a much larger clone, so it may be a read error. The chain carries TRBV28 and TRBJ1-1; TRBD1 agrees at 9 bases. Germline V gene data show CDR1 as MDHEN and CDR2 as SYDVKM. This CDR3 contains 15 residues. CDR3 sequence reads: CASTDWGTGWTEALF. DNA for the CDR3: TGTGCCAGCACCGATTGGGGGACAGGGTGGACTGAAGCTTTATTT.

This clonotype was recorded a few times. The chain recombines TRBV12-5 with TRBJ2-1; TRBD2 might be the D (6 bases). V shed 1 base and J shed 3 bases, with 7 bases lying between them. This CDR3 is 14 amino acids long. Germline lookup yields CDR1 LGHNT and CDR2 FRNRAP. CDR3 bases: TGTGCTAGTGGTTTGGGGGGAGGCTACAATGAGCAGTTCTTC. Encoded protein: CASGLGGGYNEQFF.

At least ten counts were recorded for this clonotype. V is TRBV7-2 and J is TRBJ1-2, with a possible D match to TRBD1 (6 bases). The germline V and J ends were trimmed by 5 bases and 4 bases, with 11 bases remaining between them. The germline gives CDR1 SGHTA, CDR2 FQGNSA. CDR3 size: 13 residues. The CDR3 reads CASSPDRIYGYTF. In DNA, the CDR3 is TGTGCCAGCAGCCCCGACAGGATCTATGGCTACACCTTC.

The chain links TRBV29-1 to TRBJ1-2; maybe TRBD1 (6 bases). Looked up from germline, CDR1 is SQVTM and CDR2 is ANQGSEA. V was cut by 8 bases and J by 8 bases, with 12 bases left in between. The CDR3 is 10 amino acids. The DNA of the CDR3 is TGCAGCATCTGGGACACCGGCTACACCTTC. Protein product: CSIWDTGYTF.

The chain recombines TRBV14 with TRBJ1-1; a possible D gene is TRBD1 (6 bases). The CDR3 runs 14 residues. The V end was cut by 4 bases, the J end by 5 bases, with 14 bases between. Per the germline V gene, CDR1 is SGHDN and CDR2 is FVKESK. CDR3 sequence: CASSPWTVWTEAFF. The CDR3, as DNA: TGTGCCAGCAGCCCCTGGACAGTGTGGACTGAAGCTTTCTTT.